These 9 T cell receptor beta chains originate from one sample sequenced in a study of T cells in Graves' hyperthyroidism and ophthalmopathy. Using RNA transcripts as the source, TCR beta CDR3 regions were amplified. Using the HTBI primer set, a first-round RT-PCR was run on the TCR CDR3. TCRdb re-called the multiplex PCR reads through MiXCR, storing one row per CDR3 protein. The sample lists 190,000 or so distinct CDR3 sequences; around 20% were seen once. The material sequenced was blood. The receptor set was obtained from a middle-aged man with Graves' hyperthyroidism.

J is TRBJ2-7 and V is TRBV27, with TRBD1 matching over 9 bases. Germline V CDR1 and CDR2: MNHEY, SMNVEV (reference sequence). The CDR3 spans 15 residues. Unmatched junction bases numbered 11, after V lost 6 bases and J lost 5 bases. CDR3 nucleotides: TGTGCCAGCAGCTCCCAGACAGGGGGGTCGGACGAGCAGTACTTC. It is translated as CASSSQTGGSDEQYF.

This clonotype came up a few times. The chain has TRBV19 and TRBJ2-1; 14 positions match TRBD2. J lost 5 bases, V lost 10 bases, and 4 bases had no gene match. Germline CDR1 LNHDA, CDR2 SQIVND (reference sequence). The CDR3 totals 14 residues. The CDR3 sequence is CATRLAGGDNEQFF. The CDR3 DNA is TGTGCCACGAGACTAGCGGGGGGGGACAATGAGCAGTTCTTC.

The chain couples TRBV28 to TRBJ2-7, with D possibly TRBD1 on 5 matching bases. With 2 bases removed from V and 6 bases from J, the gap between germline ends came to 14 bases. This CDR3 contains 14 residues. The V gene's germline CDR1 is MDHEN and CDR2 SYDVKM. The CDR3 coding sequence is TGTGCCAGCAGTTTACGTGTCCAGGGATTCGAGCAGTACTTC. Protein: CASSLRVQGFEQYF.

The CDR3 DNA reads as TGCAGTGCGAGACCGATCAACACCGGGGAGCTGTTTTTT. It codes for CSARPINTGELFF. The gene calls are TRBV20-1 and TRBJ2-2; no reliable D call. Between the trimmed V and J ends, which lost 6 bases and 2 bases, there was a span of 10 bases. Germline V lookup: CDR1 DFQATT, CDR2 SNEGSKA (reference sequence). The length of the CDR3 is 13 residues.

The table lists this clonotype with many counts. The gene calls are TRBV7-9 and TRBJ2-5, with 11 bases identical to TRBD2. In germline, CDR1 is SEHNR, CDR2 FQNEAQ (reference sequence). V lost 1 base to trimming and J lost 3 bases; unmatched junction nucleotides: 1. This CDR3 has 15 amino acids. The CDR3 region has the DNA TGTGCCAGCAGCTTAGTACTAGCGGGGGAAGAGACCCAGTACTTC. It translates to CASSLVLAGEETQYF.

The V and J genes are TRBV7-6 and TRBJ2-5, with 10 bases aligning to TRBD2. Trimming cost V 1 base and J 10 bases; bases outside gene matches: 9. CDR1 is SGHVS, CDR2 FNYEAQ, per germline. The CDR3 contains 15 residues. The CDR3 region is CASSLGASGGPIQYF. DNA for the CDR3: TGTGCCAGCAGCTTAGGAGCTAGCGGGGGCCCAATCCAGTACTTC.

This clonotype has a count of ten or more. This sequence joins TRBV7-2 and TRBJ2-2; 7 bases agree with TRBD1. Germline trimming cut 0 bases from V and 5 bases from J; bases unmatched to any gene: 3. The V gene's germline CDR1 is SGHTA and CDR2 FQGNSA. The length of the CDR3 is 15 residues. CDR3 sequence (DNA): TGTGCCAGCAGCTTAGCAGGGGGCTGGACCGGGGAGCTGTTTTTT. It is translated as CASSLAGGWTGELFF. The full variable domain, its missing parts supplied by reference TRBV7-2 and TRBJ2-2, is GAGVSQSPSNKVTEKGKDVELRCDPISGHTALYWYRQSLGQGLEFLIYFQGNSAPDKSGLPSDRFSAERTGGSVSTLTIQRTQQEDSAVYLCASSLAGGWTGELFFGEGSRLTVL.

This chain uses TRBV5-1 with TRBJ1-2; weak D call: TRBD1 (6 bases). Between the trimmed V and J ends, which lost 4 bases and 3 bases, there was a span of 10 bases. Germline V lookup: CDR1 SGHRS, CDR2 YFSETQ. This CDR3 has 13 amino acids. CDR3 DNA: TGCGCCAGCAGCATACAGGGTGACTATGGCTACACCTTC. As protein: CASSIQGDYGYTF.

The V gene is TRBV20-1, the J gene TRBJ2-3, with D possibly TRBD2 on 6 matching bases. CDR3 size: 15 residues. Germline V CDR1 and CDR2: DFQATT, SNEGSKA (reference sequence). Trimming removed 0 bases at V and 2 bases at J, with 12 bases between. The CDR3 region is CSAREARGDTDTQYF. As DNA, the CDR3 is TGCAGTGCTAGAGAGGCGCGGGGCGACACAGATACGCAGTATTTT.